The 16 T cell receptor beta chains presented below share a single source sample, sequenced in a study of blood T cell repertoires in COVID-19. Using immunoSEQ multiplex PCR, the repertoire was profiled, and TCRdb retains in-frame clones only, with some absent. The profile shows some 250,000 clones, almost 85% of them singletons. The source material was PBMCs or T cells enriched from blood (not recorded which). These receptor sequences come from a man in his forties who had recovered from COVID-19.

V usage is TRBV18 and J usage is TRBJ1-1; 7 nucleotides agree with TRBD1. Germline assignment: CDR1 KGHSH and CDR2 LQKENI. This CDR3 has 14 amino acids. After removal of 3 bases from V and 0 bases from J, the junction contained 1 base not matched to a gene. The CDR3 loop reads CASSPTGMNTEAFF. CDR3 in DNA: TGTGCCAGCTCACCGACAGGGATGAACACTGAAGCTTTCTTT.

This chain links TRBV3-1 (or the pseudogene TRBV3-2) with TRBJ2-2; 7 bases are a match to TRBD2. Germline CDR1 LGHDT, CDR2 YNNKEL (reference sequence). The V and J ends lost 4 bases and 7 bases, in that order; junction bases with no gene match: 6. The CDR3 contains 14 residues. CDR3 residues: CASSPYLAVGELFF. The CDR3 DNA is TGTGCCAGCAGCCCTTATCTAGCGGTCGGGGAGCTGTTTTTT.

The rearrangement joins TRBV30 to TRBJ1-1, with D possibly TRBD1 on 6 matching bases. From germline, CDR1 is GTSNPN and CDR2 SVGIG (reference sequence). The CDR3 has 15 residues. Trimming cost V 4 bases and J 0 bases, with 15 bases left between them. This CDR3 reads CAWTGQGGVNTEAFF. CDR3 bases: TGTGCCTGGACGGGACAAGGAGGTGTGAACACTGAAGCTTTCTTT.

The rearrangement links TRBV5-8 to TRBJ2-7; 9 bases align to TRBD1. V dropped 7 bases and J dropped 6; count of bases not matched to a gene: 17. Germline-derived CDR1 and CDR2 are SGHTS and YDEGEE. This CDR3 comprises 16 residues. The CDR3 reads CASSTRTGQGRIEQYF. The CDR3 nucleotides read TGTGCCAGCTCCACTCGTACGGGACAGGGACGGATCGAGCAGTACTTC. The variable domain in full, completed from reference TRBV5-8 and TRBJ2-7, reads EAGVTQSPTHLIKTRGQQATLRCSPISGHTSVYWYQQALGLGLQFLLWYDEGEERNRGNFPPRFSGRQFPNYSSELNVNALELEDSALYLCASSTRTGQGRIEQYFGPGTRLTVT.

This clone has just a few counts. The chain links TRBV29-1 to TRBJ2-3; no clear D gene. Germline values: CDR1 SQVTM, CDR2 ANQGSEA. Trimming removed 0 bases at V and 5 bases at J, with 3 bases between. The CDR3 loop spans 11 amino acids. The CDR3: CSVEDLDTQYF. For the CDR3, the DNA is TGCAGCGTTGAAGATCTAGATACGCAGTATTTT.

J is TRBJ2-5 and V is TRBV15, with D possibly being TRBD2 (7 bases). V lost 0 bases and J 5 bases, leaving 10 bases between the germline ends. Germline V gives CDR1 LNHNV, CDR2 YYDKDF (reference sequence). CDR3 length: 14 amino acids. The CDR3 DNA follows: TGTGCCACCAGCAGAGATGAGGGGGGGGAGACCCAGTACTTC. Residues: CATSRDEGGETQYF. Looking up the rest from reference TRBV15 and TRBJ2-5 gives the full variable domain: DAMVIQNPRYQVTQFGKPVTLSCSQTLNHNVMYWYQQKSSQAPKLLFHYYDKDFNNEADTPDNFQSRRPNTSFCFLDIRSPGLGDTAMYLCATSRDEGGETQYFGPGTRLLVL.

The V call is TRBV2, the J call TRBJ2-7, with D tentatively TRBD1 (6 bases). Germline CDR1 SNHLY, CDR2 FYNNEI. V lost 7 bases to trimming and J lost 2 bases, with 15 bases between them. The CDR3 has 14 residues. For the CDR3, the DNA is TGTGCCAGCAACGAACAGGGAAGCACCTACGAGCAGTACTTC. Its translation is CASNEQGSTYEQYF.

V is TRBV2 and J is TRBJ1-5; 10 bases map to TRBD1. V shed 5 bases, J shed 5 bases, and the junction held 6 bases outside the gene matches. The length of the CDR3 is 15 residues. The germline V gene encodes CDR1 SNHLY and CDR2 FYNNEI. The CDR3 loop is CASSRGGQGYQPQHF. The CDR3 DNA reads as TGTGCCAGCAGTAGAGGGGGACAGGGGTATCAGCCCCAGCATTTT.

This clone was detected a few times. V usage is TRBV7-9 and J usage is TRBJ2-5, with 8 positions matching TRBD2. The germline V gene encodes CDR1 SEHNR and CDR2 FQNEAQ (reference sequence). The junction had 13 bases not matched to a gene; V was cut back by 1 base and J by 6 bases. This CDR3 is 17 amino acids long. CDR3: CASSLDLSREGPKTQYF. CDR3 nucleotide sequence: TGTGCCAGCAGCTTAGATCTTTCCCGGGAGGGCCCCAAGACCCAGTACTTC.

The rearrangement links TRBV5-1 to TRBJ2-1, with 8 positions matching TRBD2. The CDR3 contains 16 residues. The ends lost 0 bases at V and 11 bases at J; junction bases unmatched: 13. The germline CDR1 and CDR2 sequences are SGHRS and YFSETQ. The CDR3 protein is CASSLETTGGPDQQFF. CDR3 sequence (DNA): TGCGCCAGCAGCTTGGAAACAACGGGGGGGCCGGACCAGCAGTTCTTC.

The gene calls are TRBV14 and TRBJ2-7; tentatively, D is TRBD2 (6 bases). V lost 0 bases and J lost 6, with 15 bases in between. The CDR3 covers 15 residues. Germline CDR1 SGHDN, CDR2 FVKESK. For the CDR3, the DNA is TGTGCCAGCAGCCAAGATTCCAGGGAGGCGGGCGAGCAGTACTTC. It specifies CASSQDSREAGEQYF.

The chain carries TRBV5-1 and TRBJ1-1, with D possibly matching TRBD1 (6 bases). Germline loops: CDR1 SGHRS, CDR2 YFSETQ. The V end lost 2 bases, the J end lost 2 bases, and 19 bases lay between the germline ends. This CDR3 has 17 residues. As DNA, the CDR3 is TGCGCCAGCAGCTTACAGGGCTTTGGAGTAACTAACACTGAAGCTTTCTTT. The encoded protein is CASSLQGFGVTNTEAFF.

This clone appeared a single time. V usage is TRBV4-2 and J usage is TRBJ2-3, with 12 bases matching TRBD1. CDR3 length equals 14 residues. V dropped 4 bases and J dropped 6; count of bases not matched to a gene: 2. Germline V lookup: CDR1 LGHNA, CDR2 YNFKEQ. The CDR3 here is CASSPGQGADTQYF. The CDR3 DNA sequence: TGTGCCAGCAGCCCGGGACAGGGGGCGGATACGCAGTATTTT.

The chain uses TRBV7-3 and TRBJ2-3, with 9 bases matching TRBD2. V was pared by 3 bases and J by 3 bases, with 7 bases of the junction left unmatched. The CDR3 contains 16 residues. Germline V gene lookup returns CDR1 SGHTA and CDR2 FQGTGA. As DNA, the CDR3 is TGTGCCAGCAGCTTCAGAGCGGGGGGCGGGACAGATACGCAGTATTTT. This gives the protein CASSFRAGGGTDTQYF.

This chain uses TRBV14 with TRBJ1-6; 7 nucleotides line up with TRBD1. The CDR3 covers 15 residues. The germline V gene has CDR1 SGHDN and CDR2 FVKESK. V lost 1 base and J lost 7; bases outside the gene matches: 4. Here the CDR3 reads CASSQADRLNSPLHF. The CDR3 region has the DNA TGTGCCAGCAGCCAAGCGGACAGGTTAAATTCACCCCTCCACTTT.

The chain employs TRBV21-1 and TRBJ2-6; the table's D call TRBD1 went unverified against the DNA. TRBV21-1 represents a pseudogene. CDR3 size: 18 residues. The CDR3 sequence is CASSDRTDYDSGANVLTF. The CDR3 nucleotides read TGTGCCAGCAGCGACAGGACAGATTATGACTCTGGGGCCAACGTCCTGACTTTC.